A single T cell receptor beta chain is shown here with its context. The junction shows a germline mismatch at one end, possibly a read error. This specimen belongs to a study of control samples from healthy donors and cancer patients. Data came from immunoSEQ multiplex PCR; TCRdb stores just in-frame clones and leaves some out. The sample has fewer than 250,000 clones, roughly nine tenths seen once. This CDR3 is 14 amino acids long. The germline V gene has CDR1 LNHDA and CDR2 SQIVND (reference sequence). Sequences were obtained from blood. The receptor was derived from a man aged 25-40 years in good health. This sequence joins TRBV19 and TRBJ2-3, with a possible D match to TRBD2 (6 bases). The CDR3 reads CASSIGTSTDTQYF. DNA of the CDR3: TGTGCCAGCAGTATCGGGACTAGCACAGATACGCAGTATTTT.